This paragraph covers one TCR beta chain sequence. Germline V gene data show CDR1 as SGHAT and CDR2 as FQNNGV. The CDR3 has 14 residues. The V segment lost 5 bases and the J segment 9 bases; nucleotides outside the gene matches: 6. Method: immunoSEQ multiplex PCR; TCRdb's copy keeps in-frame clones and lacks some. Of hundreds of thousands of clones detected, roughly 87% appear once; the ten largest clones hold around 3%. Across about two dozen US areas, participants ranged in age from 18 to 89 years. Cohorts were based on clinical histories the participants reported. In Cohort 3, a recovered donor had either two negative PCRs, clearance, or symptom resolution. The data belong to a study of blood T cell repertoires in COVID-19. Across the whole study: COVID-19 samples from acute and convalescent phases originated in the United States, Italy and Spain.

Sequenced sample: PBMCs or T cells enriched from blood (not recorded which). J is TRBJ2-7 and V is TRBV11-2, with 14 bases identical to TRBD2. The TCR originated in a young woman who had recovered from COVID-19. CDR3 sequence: CASSGTSGRALQYF. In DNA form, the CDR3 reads TGTGCCAGCAGCGGGACTAGCGGGAGAGCCCTGCAGTACTTC.